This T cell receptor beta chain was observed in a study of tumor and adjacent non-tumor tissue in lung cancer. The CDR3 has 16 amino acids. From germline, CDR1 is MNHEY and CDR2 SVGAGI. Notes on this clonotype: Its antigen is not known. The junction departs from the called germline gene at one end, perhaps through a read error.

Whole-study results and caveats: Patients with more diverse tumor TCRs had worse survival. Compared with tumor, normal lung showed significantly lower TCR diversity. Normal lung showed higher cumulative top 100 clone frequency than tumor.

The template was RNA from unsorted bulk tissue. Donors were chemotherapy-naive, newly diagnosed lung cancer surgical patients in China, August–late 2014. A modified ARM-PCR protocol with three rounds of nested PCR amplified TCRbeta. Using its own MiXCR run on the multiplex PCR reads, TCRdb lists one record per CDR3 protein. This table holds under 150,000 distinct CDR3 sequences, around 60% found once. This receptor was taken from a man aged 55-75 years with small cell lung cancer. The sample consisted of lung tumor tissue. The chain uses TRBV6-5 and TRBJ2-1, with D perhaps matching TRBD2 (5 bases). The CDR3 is CASSPGRDSSYTERFF. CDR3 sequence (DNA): TGTGCCAGCAGCCCCGGACGGGATAGCTCCTACACTGAGCGGTTCTTC.